This T cell receptor beta chain stems from a study of blood T cells in healthy people across ages. Findings and limits, study-wide: Among long-lived donors, naive CD4+ cells were more numerous and diversity higher than in aged donors. Diversity estimates from one million T cells were considered underestimates.

A second PCR of about 7 to 12 cycles used a sample-barcoded 5' primer and a J-beta primer mix. From the 5' RACE reads, TCRdb called clonotypes with MiXCR, one entry per CDR3 protein. The table lists approximately 800,000 distinct CDR3 sequences, around 36% of them singletons, with roughly 13% in the top ten. Details on this clonotype: Its antigen is unidentified.

V was trimmed by 7 bases and J by 6 bases, leaving 16 bases between them. Looked up from germline, CDR1 is SGHTA and CDR2 is FQGNSA. CDR3 length: 14 residues. The V gene is TRBV7-2, the J gene TRBJ2-1; possible D gene TRBD1, 5 bases. This receptor was obtained from a man younger than 35 in good health. The source material was blood. Here the CDR3 reads CASTNKTVINEQFF. DNA for the CDR3: TGTGCCAGCACCAACAAGACAGTAATCAATGAGCAGTTCTTC.